This TCR beta chain was identified during a study of cytomegalovirus exposure and HLA in healthy donors. As for the study in general: Prior work identified 95 million to 120 million unique TCR beta sequences in approximately 180 million T cells. Study-level findings and limits: The study assumed roughly uniform donor sequencing depth for presence/absence analyses. A prior analysis recorded that most TCR beta V segments were productive about 87% or about 30% of the time.

CDR3 length equals 17 residues. The V and J ends lost 1 base and 5 bases respectively, with 21 bases between them. In germline, CDR1 is LGHNA, CDR2 YSLEER. Worth noting for this clone: The antigen remains undetermined.

PCR involved 60 Vbeta and 13 Jbeta primers. The protocol was immunoSEQ multiplex PCR, while the TCRdb copy is restricted to in-frame clones and leaves out a portion. In the table there are about 160,000 clones, roughly two thirds of which are singletons. This receptor was obtained from a woman in her thirties or forties in good health and CMV-seropositive. Sequencing input: PBMCs. The chain joins TRBV4-3 to TRBJ2-7, with D possibly TRBD2 on 7 matching bases. Here the CDR3 DNA reads TGCGCCAGCAGCCAAGTACTTATGCGGGGGCTCGGGGACGAGCAGTACTTC. The encoded protein is CASSQVLMRGLGDEQYF.